Below, 16 T cell receptor beta chains from the same sample are listed, as sequenced in a study of T cells in Graves' hyperthyroidism and ophthalmopathy. The source material, RNA transcripts, was used to amplify TCR beta CDR3 regions. HTBI primers were employed in a first-round RT-PCR of the TCR CDR3. TCRdb analysed the multiplex PCR reads with MiXCR anew, one entry per CDR3 protein. The repertoire holds around 690,000 distinct CDR3 sequences, roughly 17% seen once, with roughly a sixth in the top ten. The sample was blood. The receptors originated from a man aged 45-60 years with Graves' hyperthyroidism.

In this sample, this clonotype turned up many times. The rearrangement uses TRBV28 and TRBJ2-7; 7 bases line up with TRBD1. The CDR3 is made up of 14 amino acids. V lost 6 bases to trimming and J lost 6 bases; unmatched junction nucleotides: 11. Germline CDR1 and CDR2: MDHEN and SYDVKM. This CDR3 reads CASSQPPTGSEQYF. Written as DNA, the CDR3 is TGTGCCAGCAGCCAACCCCCGACAGGGAGCGAGCAGTACTTC.

At least ten counts were recorded for this clonotype. CDR3 protein: CASRSLGQETQYF. CDR3 bases: TGTGCCAGCAGGTCCTTGGGTCAAGAGACCCAGTACTTC. The genes are TRBV2 and TRBJ2-5; unclear D gene. The CDR3 spans 13 residues. V was clipped by 6 bases and J by 2 bases, with 10 bases between them. Germline lookup yields CDR1 SNHLY and CDR2 FYNNEI. The full variable domain, with the rest looked up from reference TRBV2 and TRBJ2-5, is EPEVTQTPSHQVTQMGQEVILRCVPISNHLYFYWYRQILGQKVEFLVSFYNNEISEKSEIFDDQFSVERPDGSNFTLKIRSTKLEDSAMYFCASRSLGQETQYFGPGTRLLVL.

The chain employs TRBV20-1 and TRBJ2-2; 8 bases map to TRBD2. This CDR3 spans 16 amino acids. The V gene's germline CDR1 is DFQATT and CDR2 SNEGSKA (reference sequence). V shed 3 bases, J shed 3 bases, and the junction held 9 bases outside the gene matches. In nucleotides, the CDR3 is TGCAGTGCTAGCAACCCTCAAGCGGGGGACACCGGGGAGCTGTTTTTT. Its translation is CSASNPQAGDTGELFF.

The rearrangement joins TRBV19 to TRBJ2-7, with D possibly matching TRBD1 (5 bases). The germline V gene has CDR1 LNHDA and CDR2 SQIVND (reference sequence). Trimming removed 5 bases from V and 0 bases from J, with 11 bases in between. This CDR3 comprises 14 residues. The CDR3 coding sequence is TGTGCCAGTAGTGTGACAGAACACTCCTACGAGCAGTACTTC. As protein: CASSVTEHSYEQYF.

The chain carries TRBV2 and TRBJ2-1; D tentatively reads TRBD1 or TRBD2 (6 bases each). The CDR3 contains 17 residues. The germline V gene encodes CDR1 SNHLY and CDR2 FYNNEI. V lost 6 bases and J 3 bases, leaving 21 bases between the germline ends. The CDR3 DNA is TGTGCCAGCAGCTGGGGGCTGTTAGCGGAGCGCTACAATGAGCAGTTCTTC. Protein: CASSWGLLAERYNEQFF.

The sample holds a few counts of this clonotype. The chain is built from TRBV19 and TRBJ2-3; TRBD2 aligns across 8 bases. Trimming at V came to 2 bases and at J to 4 bases, leaving 2 bases not matched to a gene. Germline V lookup: CDR1 LNHDA, CDR2 SQIVND (reference sequence). The CDR3 has 14 residues. The CDR3 nucleotides read TGTGCCAGTAGTATAAGCGGGAGAGCAGATACGCAGTATTTT. Protein: CASSISGRADTQYF.

The chain has TRBV27 and TRBJ2-7, with D perhaps matching TRBD1 (5 bases). The germline V and J ends were trimmed by 5 bases and 6 bases, with 14 bases remaining between them. Germline CDR1 reads MNHEY; CDR2 reads SMNVEV (reference sequence). This CDR3 has 13 amino acids. The CDR3: CASSPEVRVEQYF. CDR3 DNA: TGTGCCAGCAGTCCTGAGGTCAGGGTCGAGCAGTACTTC.

J is TRBJ2-1 and V is TRBV13, with D possibly being TRBD2 (5 bases). The V end was cut by 5 bases, the J end by 8 bases, with 22 bases between. CDR1 PRHDT and CDR2 FYEKMQ come from the germline V gene (reference sequence). This CDR3 comprises 16 residues. CDR3 nucleotides: TGTGCCAGCAGCCCGACCGCCACTAGGGTTGAGGATGAGCAGTTCTTC. Translation gives CASSPTATRVEDEQFF. Full variable domain (rest looked up from reference TRBV13 and TRBJ2-1): AAGVIQSPRHLIKEKRETATLKCYPIPRHDTVYWYQQGPGQDPQFLISFYEKMQSDKGSIPDRFSAQQFSDYHSELNMSSLELGDSALYFCASSPTATRVEDEQFFGPGTRLTVL.

The V call is TRBV6-9, the J call TRBJ2-6; the match to TRBD2 covers 8 bases. The germline gives CDR1 MNHGY, CDR2 SVAAGI. The ends lost 3 bases at V and 4 bases at J; junction bases unmatched: 5. This CDR3 comprises 16 residues. CDR3 residues: CASSYERGTGANVLTF. The DNA for the CDR3 is TGTGCCAGCAGTTACGAGCGGGGGACGGGGGCCAACGTCCTGACTTTC.

This clonotype was counted only a few times. The chain employs TRBV19 and TRBJ1-1; D is undetermined. The CDR3 sequence is 13 residues long. Trimming cost V 2 bases and J 1 base, with 5 bases left between them. CDR1 and CDR2 from the germline V gene are LNHDA and SQIVND (reference sequence). CDR3 in DNA: TGTGCCAGTAGTATACAAGCGAACACTGAAGCTTTCTTT. It codes for CASSIQANTEAFF.

This clonotype occurred many times. The V gene is TRBV6-1, the J gene TRBJ1-5, with no clear D. Germline V gives CDR1 MNHNS, CDR2 SASEGT. Between the trimmed V and J ends, which lost 8 bases and 4 bases, there was a span of 9 bases. This CDR3 is 12 amino acids long. The CDR3 nucleotides are TGTGCCAGCGGGGTGGGGAATCAGCCCCAGCATTTT. Its translation: CASGVGNQPQHF.

CDR3 in DNA: TGCGCCAGCAGCCAAGGGGGGACGGCTAAGTACGAGCAGTACTTC. Amino acids: CASSQGGTAKYEQYF. J is TRBJ2-7 and V is TRBV4-1; D assignment may be TRBD1 or TRBD2 (5 bases each). V was clipped by 1 base and J by 4 bases, with 14 bases between them. Per germline, CDR1 MGHRA and CDR2 YSYEKL. The CDR3 is made up of 15 amino acids.

The V call is TRBV19, the J call TRBJ1-1, with no clear D. The germline V gene encodes CDR1 LNHDA and CDR2 SQIVND (reference sequence). The CDR3 has 12 residues. V lost 6 bases and J lost 4, with 9 bases in between. The CDR3 DNA follows: TGTGCCAGTAGGGAGGGCCTCACTGAAGCTTTCTTT. Residues: CASREGLTEAFF.

This clonotype was counted many times. The chain employs TRBV2 and TRBJ1-6; D is unresolved. The CDR3 consists of 13 residues. Deletions cut 1 base from V and 12 bases from J, with 10 bases between. Germline loops: CDR1 SNHLY, CDR2 FYNNEI. The DNA of the CDR3 is TGTGCCAGCAGTGAAGTGGGCCGGGTACCCCTCCACTTT. Translating it yields CASSEVGRVPLHF.

The chain joins TRBV20-1 to TRBJ1-2; a weak D match, TRBD1 (5 bases). V lost 1 base and J 7 bases, leaving 13 bases between the germline ends. Germline lookup yields CDR1 DFQATT and CDR2 SNEGSKA (reference sequence). The CDR3 consists of 13 residues. The CDR3 is CSARVGRAGGYTF. The CDR3 region has the DNA TGCAGTGCTAGAGTGGGCAGGGCGGGTGGCTACACCTTC.

The table lists this clonotype with many counts. The V call is TRBV5-1, the J call TRBJ1-1; D may be TRBD1 (5 bases). Germline loops: CDR1 SGHRS, CDR2 YFSETQ. V gave up 0 bases and J gave up 4 bases, with 10 bases separating them. The CDR3 is made up of 14 amino acids. The CDR3 sequence is CASSLEGWGTEAFF. DNA for the CDR3: TGCGCCAGCAGCTTGGAGGGGTGGGGCACTGAAGCTTTCTTT.